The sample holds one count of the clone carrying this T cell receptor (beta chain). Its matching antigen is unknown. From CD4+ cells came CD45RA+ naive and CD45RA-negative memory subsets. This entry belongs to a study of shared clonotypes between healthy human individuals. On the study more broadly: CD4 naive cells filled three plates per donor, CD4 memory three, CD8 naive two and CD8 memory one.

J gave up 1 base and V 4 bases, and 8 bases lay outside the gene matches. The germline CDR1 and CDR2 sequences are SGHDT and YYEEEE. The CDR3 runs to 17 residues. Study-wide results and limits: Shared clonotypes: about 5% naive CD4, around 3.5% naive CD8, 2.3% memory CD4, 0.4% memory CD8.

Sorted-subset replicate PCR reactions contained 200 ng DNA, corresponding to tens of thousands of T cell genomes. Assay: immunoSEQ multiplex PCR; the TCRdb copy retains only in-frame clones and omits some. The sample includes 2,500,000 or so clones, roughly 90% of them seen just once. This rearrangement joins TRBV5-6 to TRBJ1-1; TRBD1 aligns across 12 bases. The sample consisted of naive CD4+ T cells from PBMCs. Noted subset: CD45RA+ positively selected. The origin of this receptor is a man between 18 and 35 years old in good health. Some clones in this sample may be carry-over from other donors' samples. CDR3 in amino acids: CASSPGTGGFSNTEAFF. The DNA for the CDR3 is TGTGCCAGCAGCCCCGGGACAGGGGGCTTCTCGAACACTGAAGCTTTCTTT.